Each of the 22 T cell receptor beta chains below was sequenced from the same sample in a study of CD8 T cells in Susac syndrome. The RNA input was roughly 0.45 to 1 ug, and it was reverse transcribed with random hexamers. TCRdb reprocessed the immunoSEQ multiplex PCR reads with MiXCR, giving one entry per CDR3 protein. The table lists roughly 190,000 distinct CDR3 sequences, about 94% of them singletons, with approximately 0.098% in the top ten. The sample taken for sequencing was CD4+ T cells from PBMCs. The receptor source for this set is a human donor in good health.

The gene calls are TRBV24-1 and TRBJ2-1; D not certain. CDR1 is KGHDR, CDR2 SFDVKD, per germline. The CDR3 contains 12 residues. The germline V and J ends were trimmed by 0 bases and 7 bases, with 3 bases remaining between them. CDR3 nucleotide sequence: TGTGCCACCAGTGATTTGAGTAATGAGCAGTTCTTC. Translated, it gives CATSDLSNEQFF.

The chain employs TRBV29-1 and TRBJ2-3; 7 bases align to TRBD1. V lost 6 bases and J lost 6; bases outside the gene matches: 12. Germline V gives CDR1 SQVTM, CDR2 ANQGSEA. CDR3 size: 14 residues. CDR3 DNA: TGCAGCGTCCTCTCCCAGGGACAGCGCGATACGCAGTATTTT. Residues: CSVLSQGQRDTQYF.

This chain links TRBV14 with TRBJ2-7; a weak D match, TRBD2 (5 bases). The CDR3 runs to 14 residues. Germline CDR1 is SGHDN and CDR2 is FVKESK. The V end was cut by 2 bases, the J end by 1 base, with 9 bases between. In DNA form, the CDR3 reads TGTGCCAGCAGCCAAATCCGGGGATCCTACGAGCAGTACTTC. Amino acids: CASSQIRGSYEQYF.

The rearrangement joins TRBV30 to TRBJ1-2, with D hard to call. The germline CDR1 and CDR2 sequences are GTSNPN and SVGIG (reference sequence). This CDR3 comprises 13 residues. Trimming cost V 0 bases and J 7 bases, with 12 bases left between them. Here the CDR3 DNA reads TGTGCCTGGAGTGTAAGCGGCATCTTTGGCTACACCTTC. It encodes CAWSVSGIFGYTF.

This clonotype was recorded once. The rearrangement links TRBV11-3 to TRBJ2-3; 8 bases map to TRBD1. This CDR3 comprises 15 residues. CDR1 SGHNT and CDR2 YENEEA come from the germline V gene. V shed 4 bases, J shed 4 bases, and the junction held 7 bases outside the gene matches. For the CDR3, the DNA is TGTGCCAGCAGCTCCACAGGGGGGAGCCCAGATACGCAGTATTTT. It codes for CASSSTGGSPDTQYF.

The V gene is TRBV29-1, the J gene TRBJ2-5, with D hard to call. Germline assignment: CDR1 SQVTM and CDR2 ANQGSEA. The CDR3 loop spans 10 amino acids. Trimming left V 4 bases short and J 1 base short, with 1 base between. This CDR3 is CSVGQETQYF. In nucleotides, the CDR3 is TGCAGCGTTGGCCAAGAGACCCAGTACTTC. The whole variable domain, filled in from reference TRBV29-1 and TRBJ2-5, reads SAVISQKPSRDICQRGTSLTIQCQVDSQVTMMFWYRQQPGQSLTLIATANQGSEATYESGFVIDKFPISRPNLTFSTLTVSNMSPEDSSIYLCSVGQETQYFGPGTRLLVL.

J is TRBJ2-7 and V is TRBV18, with a tentative D call TRBD2 (6 bases). This CDR3 has 12 residues. V lost 2 bases to trimming and J lost 5 bases, with 7 bases between them. Germline assignment: CDR1 KGHSH and CDR2 LQKENI. The CDR3 DNA reads as TGTGCCAGCTCACCAGGGAGGAACGAGCAGTACTTC. This gives the protein CASSPGRNEQYF.

This clonotype has more than one count but fewer than ten. This rearrangement joins TRBV20-1 to TRBJ2-5; no definite D call. The CDR3 consists of 10 residues. CDR1 and CDR2 (germline): DFQATT, SNEGSKA (reference sequence). The germline V and J ends were trimmed by 6 bases and 2 bases, with 4 bases remaining between them. The CDR3 DNA follows: TGCAGTGCACTACAAGAGACCCAGTACTTC. Translation: CSALQETQYF.

The gene calls are TRBV12-3 or TRBV12-4 and TRBJ2-3; 9 bases match TRBD2. The length of the CDR3 is 15 residues. The junction had 3 bases not matched to a gene; V was cut back by 3 bases and J by 2 bases. CDR3 sequence: CASSLTSGLTDTQYF. CDR3 bases: TGTGCCAGCAGTTTGACTAGCGGCCTCACAGATACGCAGTATTTT.

The chain recombines TRBV27 with TRBJ2-5; D is uncertain. The V and J ends lost 2 bases and 1 base respectively, with 2 bases between them. Germline V gene sequence: CDR1 MNHEY, CDR2 SMNVEV (reference sequence). The CDR3 loop spans 12 amino acids. CDR3 in DNA: TGTGCCAGCAGTTTACCCCAAGAGACCCAGTACTTC. Its protein is CASSLPQETQYF.

This sequence joins TRBV6-5 and TRBJ1-1; tentatively, D is TRBD1 (5 bases). The germline CDR1 and CDR2 sequences are MNHEY and SVGAGI. The V gene lost 2 bases and the J gene lost 3 bases, with 7 bases spanning the gap. The CDR3 has 13 residues. The CDR3 DNA reads TGTGCCAGCAGTTACCGACAGTACACTGAAGCTTTCTTT. Translation gives CASSYRQYTEAFF.

V is TRBV29-1 and J is TRBJ2-7; D tentatively fits TRBD1 or TRBD2 (6 bases each). The CDR3 has 15 residues. Trimming stripped 0 bases from V and 0 bases from J, with 12 bases between. Per germline, CDR1 SQVTM and CDR2 ANQGSEA. CDR3: CSVEDQGRSSYEQYF. DNA of the CDR3: TGCAGCGTTGAAGATCAGGGGAGGAGCTCCTACGAGCAGTACTTC.

The chain links TRBV30 to TRBJ1-2, with D possibly being TRBD1 (6 bases). The CDR3 totals 13 residues. The V gene lost 1 base and the J gene lost 6 bases, with 12 bases spanning the gap. Germline CDR1 reads GTSNPN; CDR2 reads SVGIG (reference sequence). CDR3 sequence reads: CAWSEGQRDGYTF. The CDR3 nucleotides are TGTGCCTGGAGTGAGGGACAAAGGGATGGCTACACCTTC. The variable domain in full, with the rest retrieved from reference TRBV30 and TRBJ1-2, is SQTIHQWPATLVQPVGSPLSLECTVEGTSNPNLYWYRQAAGRGLQLLFYSVGIGQISSEVPQNLSASRPQDRQFILSSKKLLLSDSGFYLCAWSEGQRDGYTFGSGTRLTVV.

The chain recombines TRBV29-1 with TRBJ2-5; D is possibly TRBD1 (6 bases). CDR1 is SQVTM and CDR2 is ANQGSEA in the germline V gene. V lost 3 bases and J lost 4, with 12 bases in between. The CDR3 is 13 amino acids. CDR3 DNA: TGCAGCGTTGAGGCGGCGACAGGAGAGACCCAGTACTTC. Protein: CSVEAATGETQYF.

In this sample, this clonotype turned up once. CDR3 nucleotide sequence: TGCAGCGCTACAGGGGTCACTGAAGCTTTCTTT. Its translation: CSATGVTEAFF. The chain combines TRBV29-1 with TRBJ1-1; 7 bases agree with TRBD1. Germline V gene lookup returns CDR1 SQVTM and CDR2 ANQGSEA. The CDR3 has 11 amino acids. Losses at the gene ends were 7 bases for V and 4 bases for J; bases not matched to a gene: 3.

The V gene is TRBV6-5, the J gene TRBJ2-7; D call uncertain. The CDR3 consists of 13 residues. Trimming cost V 6 bases and J 7 bases, with 16 bases left between them. Germline CDR1 is MNHEY and CDR2 is SVGAGI. In DNA form, the CDR3 reads TGTGCCAGCAGCCGTAGACTGAGCTGGGAGCAGTACTTC. Translated: CASSRRLSWEQYF.

This chain uses TRBV29-1 with TRBJ2-7; 12 nucleotides line up with TRBD1. Trimming cost V 4 bases and J 5 bases; bases outside gene matches: 6. The CDR3 contains 14 residues. Germline lookup yields CDR1 SQVTM and CDR2 ANQGSEA. CDR3 DNA: TGCAGCGTTGCTAGAGGGACAGGGGGCGACGAGCAGTACTTC. This gives the protein CSVARGTGGDEQYF.

The chain is built from TRBV29-1 and TRBJ2-1; D is undetermined. CDR1 and CDR2 from the germline V gene are SQVTM and ANQGSEA. V was cut by 4 bases and J by 10 bases, with 20 bases left in between. The CDR3 totals 14 residues. This CDR3 reads CSVGSRGSLREQFF. CDR3 coding DNA: TGCAGCGTTGGGAGTCGTGGCTCTCTCCGGGAGCAGTTCTTC.

The chain uses TRBV7-2 and TRBJ2-1; 9 bases match TRBD2. With 5 bases clipped from V and 4 bases from J, the junction kept 15 bases outside the gene matches. There are 18 residues in the CDR3. Germline-derived CDR1 and CDR2 are SGHTA and FQGNSA. Written as DNA, the CDR3 is TGTGCCAGCAGCCCTTTGGGAGCGGGAGGACCCCCATACAATGAGCAGTTCTTC. This encodes CASSPLGAGGPPYNEQFF.

The chain recombines TRBV29-1 with TRBJ1-5; 9 bases line up with TRBD1. Germline V gene lookup returns CDR1 SQVTM and CDR2 ANQGSEA. Trimming cost V 5 bases and J 5 bases; bases outside gene matches: 7. The CDR3 spans 14 residues. CDR3 bases: TGCAGCGTTCGGACAGGGGAGATGCATCAGCCCCAGCATTTT. Its translation is CSVRTGEMHQPQHF. Full variable domain (rest looked up from reference TRBV29-1 and TRBJ1-5): SAVISQKPSRDICQRGTSLTIQCQVDSQVTMMFWYRQQPGQSLTLIATANQGSEATYESGFVIDKFPISRPNLTFSTLTVSNMSPEDSSIYLCSVRTGEMHQPQHFGDGTRLSIL.

This clonotype was counted a few times. The chain uses TRBV29-1 and TRBJ1-4; no definite D call. Germline CDR1 SQVTM, CDR2 ANQGSEA. This CDR3 is built from 13 residues. The V end lost 4 bases, the J end lost 0 bases, and 6 bases lay between the germline ends. The CDR3 here is CSVGGATNEKLFF. The CDR3 DNA follows: TGCAGCGTTGGCGGGGCAACTAATGAAAAACTGTTTTTT.

The rearrangement joins TRBV20-1 to TRBJ2-7; D ambiguous. Per germline, CDR1 DFQATT and CDR2 SNEGSKA (reference sequence). The CDR3 totals 11 residues. Trimming pared 7 bases from V and 0 bases from J, leaving 7 bases between. Written as DNA, the CDR3 is TGCAGTGTTGAGAGCTCCTACGAGCAGTACTTC. This translates into CSVESSYEQYF.